The 7 T cell receptor beta chains below come from one sample, sequenced in a study of OX40 agonist ivuxolimab in advanced cancers. Sequenced by immunoSEQ multiplex PCR; TCRdb stores in-frame clones only, minus some. Of tens of thousands of clones listed, 75% to 95% are singletons. The sample here was CD4+ or CD8+ T cells sorted from blood, taken in a trial of the OX40 agonist ivuxolimab. The receptors stem from an adult with an advanced solid tumor such as melanoma, head and neck, liver or kidney cancer.

V usage is TRBV28 and J usage is TRBJ2-7; the D call may be TRBD1 or TRBD2 (5 bases each). Deletions cut 5 bases from V and 2 bases from J, with 16 bases between. Germline V gene sequence: CDR1 MDHEN, CDR2 SYDVKM. This CDR3 is built from 15 residues. The DNA of the CDR3 is TGTGCCAGCAGTCGGACCGGGACGGTAGCCTACGAGCAGTACTTC. It yields the protein CASSRTGTVAYEQYF. Full variable domain (rest looked up from reference TRBV28 and TRBJ2-7): DVKVTQSSRYLVKRTGEKVFLECVQDMDHENMFWYRQDPGLGLRLIYFSYDVKMKEKGDIPEGYSVSREKKERFSLILESASTNQTSMYLCASSRTGTVAYEQYFGPGTRLTVT.

J is TRBJ1-1 and V is TRBV30, with D perhaps TRBD1 (5 bases). This CDR3 comprises 14 residues. Per the germline V gene, CDR1 is GTSNPN and CDR2 is SVGIG (reference sequence). Trimming shortened V by 4 bases and J by 0 bases, and 12 bases separated the two germline ends. The CDR3 DNA reads TGTGCCTGGATTTCGGACAACATGAACACTGAAGCTTTCTTT. Its protein is CAWISDNMNTEAFF.

The chain combines TRBV18 with TRBJ2-1; D not resolved. V lost 1 base to trimming and J lost 4 bases, with 14 bases between them. The CDR3 loop spans 16 amino acids. Per the germline V gene, CDR1 is KGHSH and CDR2 is LQKENI. In nucleotides, the CDR3 is TGTGCCAGCTCACCACAAGGCCTGCGGCAGTACAATGAGCAGTTCTTC. Translation gives CASSPQGLRQYNEQFF.

The sample holds one count of this clone. The V and J genes are TRBV10-3 and TRBJ2-7; possible D gene TRBD2, 6 bases. This CDR3 is built from 14 residues. V gave up 0 bases and J gave up 6 bases, with 12 bases separating them. Germline V gene sequence: CDR1 ENHRY, CDR2 SYGVKD. The CDR3 DNA reads TGTGCCATCAGTGAGTCCCCTTCGCGGGGCGAGCAGTACTTC. Translating gives CAISESPSRGEQYF.

V is TRBV15 and J is TRBJ1-1, with a possible D match to TRBD1 (5 bases). CDR3 size: 15 residues. Trimming removed 1 base at V and 4 bases at J, with 13 bases between. Germline loops: CDR1 LNHNV, CDR2 YYDKDF (reference sequence). DNA of the CDR3: TGTGCCACCAGCAGAGGGGGCATTTTCCGCACTGAAGCTTTCTTT. This sequence encodes CATSRGGIFRTEAFF.

This sequence joins TRBV7-9 and TRBJ2-5; D is possibly TRBD1 or TRBD2 (5 bases each). CDR3 length: 15 residues. The germline CDR1 and CDR2 sequences are SEHNR and FQNEAQ (reference sequence). Trimming took 5 bases from V and 0 from J, leaving 13 bases between them. CDR3 DNA: TGTGCCAGCAGCCCTGGGTCGGGGCACCAAGAGACCCAGTACTTC. This encodes CASSPGSGHQETQYF. Full variable domain (missing parts from reference TRBV7-9 and TRBJ2-5): DTGVSQNPRHKITKRGQNVTFRCDPISEHNRLYWYRQTLGQGPEFLTYFQNEAQLEKSRLLSDRFSAERPKGSFSTLEIQRTEQGDSAMYLCASSPGSGHQETQYFGPGTRLLVL.

The V gene is TRBV5-4, the J gene TRBJ2-1, with 11 bases that match TRBD2. The CDR3 is 15 amino acids. Germline V gene sequence: CDR1 SGHNT, CDR2 YYREEE (reference sequence). V shed 2 bases and J 5 bases; nucleotides not matched to a gene: 3. The CDR3 DNA reads as TGTGCCAGCAGCTTATTAGCGGGAGGGGACAATGAGCAGTTCTTC. This sequence encodes CASSLLAGGDNEQFF.